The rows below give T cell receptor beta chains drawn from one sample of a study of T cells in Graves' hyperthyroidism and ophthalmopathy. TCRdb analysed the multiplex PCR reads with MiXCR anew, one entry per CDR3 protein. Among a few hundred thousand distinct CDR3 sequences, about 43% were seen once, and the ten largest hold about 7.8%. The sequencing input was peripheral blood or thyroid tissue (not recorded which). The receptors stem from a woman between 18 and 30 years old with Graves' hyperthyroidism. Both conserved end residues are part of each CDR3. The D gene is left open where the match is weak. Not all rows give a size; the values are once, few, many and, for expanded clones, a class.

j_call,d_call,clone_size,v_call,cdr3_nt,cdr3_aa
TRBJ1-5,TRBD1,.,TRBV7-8,TGTGCCAGCAGCTTGAGAACAGGGGGCCTCGATCAGCCCCAGCATTTT,CASSLRTGGLDQPQHF
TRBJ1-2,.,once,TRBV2,TGTGCCAGCAGTCCGAGACAACGGGGCTACACCTTT,CASSPRQRGYTF
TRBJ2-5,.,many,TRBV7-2,TGTGCCAGCAGCCACCCCGAGGGGCGTGAGACCCAGTACTTC,CASSHPEGRETQYF
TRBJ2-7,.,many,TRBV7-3,TGTGCCAGCAGCTTAACAGACAGTCAAGAGCAGTACTTC,CASSLTDSQEQYF
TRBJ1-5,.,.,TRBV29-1,TGCAGCGTCCAGGAGTTGGGGGGCAATCAGCCCCAGCATTTT,CSVQELGGNQPQHF
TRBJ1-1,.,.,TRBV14,TGTGCCAGCAGCCAAGATGCAGGTCGGAATGAAGCTTTCTTT,CASSQDAGRNEAFF
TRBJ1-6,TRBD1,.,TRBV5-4,TGTGCCAGCAGCACCGGGACAGGACAACTAAATTCACCCCTCCACTTT,CASSTGTGQLNSPLHF
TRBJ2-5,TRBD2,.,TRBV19,TGTGCCAGTAGTATGGGACTAGCGGGAGCGGGAGAGACCCAGTACTTC,CASSMGLAGAGETQYF
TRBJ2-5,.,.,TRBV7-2,TGTGCCAGCAGCTTAGCACGGTACTTC,CASSLARYF
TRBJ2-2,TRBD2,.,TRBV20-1,TGCAGCACGAGGACTAGCGGGAGGGCCCGGGCCGGGGAGCTGTTTTTT,CSTRTSGRARAGELFF
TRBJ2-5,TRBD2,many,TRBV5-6,TGTGCCAGCAGCTATACGGCGGGAGCTGAGACCCAGTACTTC,CASSYTAGAETQYF
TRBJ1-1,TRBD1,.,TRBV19,TGTGCCAGTAGTATCTGGACAGGGGGCGTAGCTGAAGCTTTCTTT,CASSIWTGGVAEAFF
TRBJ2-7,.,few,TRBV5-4,TGTGCCAGCAGCTTGGAACAGAGCTCCTACGAGCAGTACTTC,CASSLEQSSYEQYF
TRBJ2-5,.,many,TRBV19,TGTGCCAGTTCCGGACGGCTTCAAGAGACCCAGTACTTC,CASSGRLQETQYF
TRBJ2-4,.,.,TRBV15,TGTGCCACCAGCCCCATAGTAGGTTACATTCAGTACTTC,CATSPIVGYIQYF
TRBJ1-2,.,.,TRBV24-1,TGTGCCACCAGTGCTTTGACTTCAGCCAAGGGCTACACCTTC,CATSALTSAKGYTF
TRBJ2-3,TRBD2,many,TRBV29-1,TGCAGCGTTGTTGGGACTAGCGGGTTCACAGATACGCAGTATTTT,CSVVGTSGFTDTQYF
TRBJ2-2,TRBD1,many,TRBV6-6,TGTGCCGGCCGGGACAGGAACACCGGGGAGCTGTTTTTT,CAGRDRNTGELFF
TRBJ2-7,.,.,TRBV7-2,TGTGCCAGCAGCATGGGGATACCCCTGTACGAGCAGTACTTC,CASSMGIPLYEQYF
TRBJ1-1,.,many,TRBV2,TGTGCCAGCAGTGATCCCCCGAACACTGAAGCTTTCTTT,CASSDPPNTEAFF
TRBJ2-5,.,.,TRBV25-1,TGTGCCAGCAGTAGTGCGACTAGTGGTTGGACGGGCCCTAGAGAGACCCAGTACTTC,CASSSATSGWTGPRETQYF
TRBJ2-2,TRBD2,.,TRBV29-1,TGCAGCGTTAGACAGGGAGCGGGAGGGCCCGCCGGGGAGCTGTTTTTT,CSVRQGAGGPAGELFF
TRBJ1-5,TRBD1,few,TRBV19,TGTGCCAGGAGACTACAGGGGAATCAGCCCCAGCATTTT,CARRLQGNQPQHF
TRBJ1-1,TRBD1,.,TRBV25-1,TGTGCCAGCTTGGGAGACAGGGTCGGGCTGGGCACTGAAGCTTTCTTT,CASLGDRVGLGTEAFF
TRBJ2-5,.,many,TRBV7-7,TGTGCTAGCAGCCCTACCCCTTGGGTAGGGGAGGAGACCCAGTACTTC,CASSPTPWVGEETQYF
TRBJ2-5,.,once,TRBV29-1,TGCAGCGTTGCCGAACAGGGATGGAGTCAGCCCCAGTACTTC,CSVAEQGWSQPQYF
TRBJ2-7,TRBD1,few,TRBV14,TGTGCCAGCAGTTCCGAGACAGGGTTGTACGAGCAGTACTTC,CASSSETGLYEQYF
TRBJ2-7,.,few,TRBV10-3,TGTGCCATCAGTGATCGGGGGAGTAATGAGCAGTACTTC,CAISDRGSNEQYF
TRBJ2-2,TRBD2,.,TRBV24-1,TGTGCTACGACTAGCGTAAACACCGGGGAGCTGTTTTTT,CATTSVNTGELFF
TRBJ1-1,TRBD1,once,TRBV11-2,TGTGCCAGCAGCTTGTTCGGGACAGGGTATGAAGCTTTCTTT,CASSLFGTGYEAFF
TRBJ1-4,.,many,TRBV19,TGTGCCAGTAGTTTTTCAGTATCGGCTAATGAAAAACTGTTTTTT,CASSFSVSANEKLFF
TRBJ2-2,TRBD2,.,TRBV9,TGTGCCAGCCGCGGTTGGACTAGCAGGCGGACCGGGGAGCTGTTTTTT,CASRGWTSRRTGELFF
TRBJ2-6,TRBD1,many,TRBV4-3,TGCGCCAGCAGCCAAGGGACAGGGGCCTCGGGGGCCAACGTCCTGACTTTC,CASSQGTGASGANVLTF
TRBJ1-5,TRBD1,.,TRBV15,TGTGCCACCAGCAGCTTGGACAGGGGTCAGCCCCAGCATTTT,CATSSLDRGQPQHF
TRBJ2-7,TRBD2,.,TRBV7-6,TGTGCCAGCAGCCGCATAGCGGGAGGGGGCTACGAGCAGTACTTC,CASSRIAGGGYEQYF
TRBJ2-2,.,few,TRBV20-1,TGCAGTGCTAGTGACAGGAACACCGGGGAGCTGTTTTTT,CSASDRNTGELFF
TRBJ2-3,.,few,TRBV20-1,TGCAGTGCTATCCGGGGTTCGGTCGGGAGCTCTAGCACAGATACGCAGTATTTT,CSAIRGSVGSSSTDTQYF
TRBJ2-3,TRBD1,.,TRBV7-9,TGTGCCAGCAGCTACTCTAGGACAGGGAGCACAGATACGCAGTATTTT,CASSYSRTGSTDTQYF
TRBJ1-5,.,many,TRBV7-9,TGTGCCAGCAGCCCGCTAGGGGGGATAGGTCAGCCCCAGCATTTT,CASSPLGGIGQPQHF
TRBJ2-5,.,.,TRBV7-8,TGTGCCAGCAGCTTAGTCGTGACTCCTACCGGGGAAGAGACCCAGTACTTC,CASSLVVTPTGEETQYF
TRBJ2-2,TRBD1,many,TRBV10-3,TGTGCCATCAGTGAGCTGGGACAGGGGCTCACCGGGGAGCTGTTTTTT,CAISELGQGLTGELFF
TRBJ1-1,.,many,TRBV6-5,TGTGCCAGCAGTTACGAGCCCCGAACTGAAGCTTTCTTT,CASSYEPRTEAFF
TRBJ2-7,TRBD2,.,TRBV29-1,TGCAGCGTTGTAAGCGGGAGGGCTAATGAGCAGTACTTC,CSVVSGRANEQYF
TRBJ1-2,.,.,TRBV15,TGTGCCACCAGCAGCTCCGACAGGCCGACCTATGGCTACACCTTC,CATSSSDRPTYGYTF
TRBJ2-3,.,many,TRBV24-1,TGTGCCACCAGTGAGTACTCCGGGACGGTAGATACGCAGTATTTT,CATSEYSGTVDTQYF
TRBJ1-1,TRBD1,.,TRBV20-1,TGCAGTGCGACAGGGGGGCCGGACACTGAAGCTTTCTTT,CSATGGPDTEAFF
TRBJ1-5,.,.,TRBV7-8,TGTGCCAGCGCGGGGACGAATCAGCCCCAGCATTTT,CASAGTNQPQHF
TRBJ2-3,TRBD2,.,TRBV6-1,TGTGCCAGCACCCCGACGACTAGCGGAATTCCGCAGTATTTT,CASTPTTSGIPQYF
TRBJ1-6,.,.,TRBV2,TGTGCCAGCAGTGAAGCGGGGCTCGGGGGGCAGTCACCCCTCCACTTT,CASSEAGLGGQSPLHF
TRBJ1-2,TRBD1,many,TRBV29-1,TGCAGCGTTGAGGACAGGGGGCGCCTTAAACGCAACTATGGCTACACCTTC,CSVEDRGRLKRNYGYTF
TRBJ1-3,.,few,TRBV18,TGTGCCAGCTCACCCCCGCCCGGGCCCCCAAACACCATATATTTT,CASSPPPGPPNTIYF
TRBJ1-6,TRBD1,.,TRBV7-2,TGTGCCAGCAGCCCCCTTCGGAGGGACAGTAATTCACCCCTCCACTTT,CASSPLRRDSNSPLHF